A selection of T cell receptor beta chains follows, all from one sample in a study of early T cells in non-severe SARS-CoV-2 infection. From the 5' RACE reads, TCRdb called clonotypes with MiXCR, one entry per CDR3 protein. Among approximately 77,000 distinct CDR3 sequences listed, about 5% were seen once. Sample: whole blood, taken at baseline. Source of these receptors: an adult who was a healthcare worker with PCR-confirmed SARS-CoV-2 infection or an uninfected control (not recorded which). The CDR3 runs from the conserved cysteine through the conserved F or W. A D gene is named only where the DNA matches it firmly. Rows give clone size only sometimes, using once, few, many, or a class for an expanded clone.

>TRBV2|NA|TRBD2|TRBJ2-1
TGTGCCAGCAGTGGACTAGCGGGAGGGTACAATGAGCAGTTCTTC
CASSGLAGGYNEQFF
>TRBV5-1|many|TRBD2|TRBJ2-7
TGCGCCAGCAGCTTGGCGGGGGGACTCACAGGAATCCACGAGCAGTACTTC
CASSLAGGLTGIHEQYF
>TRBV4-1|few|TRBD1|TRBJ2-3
TGCGCCAGCAGCCACTCGGGACAGGCCTACACAGATACGCAGTATTTT
CASSHSGQAYTDTQYF
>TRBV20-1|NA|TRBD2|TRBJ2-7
TGCAGTGCTAGCGGGGGACTAGCGGGAGGGCGCTCCTACGAGCAGTACTTC
CSASGGLAGGRSYEQYF
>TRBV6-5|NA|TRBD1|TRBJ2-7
TGTGCCAGCACGAGACAGGGCCGCTACGAGCAGTACTTC
CASTRQGRYEQYF
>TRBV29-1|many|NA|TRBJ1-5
TGCAGCGTCCGTCAACAGGGAGATGGACCCCAGCATTTT
CSVRQQGDGPQHF
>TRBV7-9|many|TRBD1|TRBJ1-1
TGTGCCAGCAGCCTCCTTTTAGGGCTGAGTACAGGGGGCTTTCACACTGAAGCTTTCTTT
CASSLLLGLSTGGFHTEAFF
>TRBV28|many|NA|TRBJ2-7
TGTGCCAGCAGCACCAGAGGAGGGGATGGGGAGCAGTACTTC
CASSTRGGDGEQYF
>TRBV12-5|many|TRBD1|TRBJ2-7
TGTGCTAGTGGTTTGGGGACAGGGGGCGACGAGCAGTACTTC
CASGLGTGGDEQYF
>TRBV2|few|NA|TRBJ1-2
TGTGCCAGCAGGAGCCCCGTCGAGGGGAACTATGGCTACACCTTC
CASRSPVEGNYGYTF
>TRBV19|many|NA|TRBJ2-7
TGTGCCAGTAGTATAAAGGCCGTGGGCGACGAGCAGTACTTC
CASSIKAVGDEQYF
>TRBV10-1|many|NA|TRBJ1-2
TGCGCCAGCAGTCAACAATCGGGCTATGGCTACACCTTC
CASSQQSGYGYTF
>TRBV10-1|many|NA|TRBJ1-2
TGCGCCAGCAGTGAGTCTATACGAGGCTACACCTTC
CASSESIRGYTF
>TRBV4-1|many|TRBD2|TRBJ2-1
TGCGCCAGCAGCCCCGAAGTCGCGGGAGGTTGGAATGAGCAGTTCTTC
CASSPEVAGGWNEQFF
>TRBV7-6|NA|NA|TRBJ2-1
TGTGCCAGCAGCTTAGCCACCGAGGGGGGGCGACCATACAATGAGCAGTTCTTC
CASSLATEGGRPYNEQFF
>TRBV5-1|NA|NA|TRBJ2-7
TGCGCCAGCAGCTTTGGAGTTTCCGCCTACGAGCAGTACTTC
CASSFGVSAYEQYF
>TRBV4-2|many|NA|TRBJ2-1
TGTGCCAGCAGCCAAGATCCCCAAATCGGTGAGCAGTTCTTC
CASSQDPQIGEQFF
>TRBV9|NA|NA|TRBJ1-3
TGTGCCAGCAGCGTAGGGGCGGGGGATGTTGGAAACACCATATATTTT
CASSVGAGDVGNTIYF
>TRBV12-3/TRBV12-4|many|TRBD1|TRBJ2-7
TGTGCCAGCAGGAAGACAGGGGGCTTGGCCTACGAGCAGTACTTC
CASRKTGGLAYEQYF
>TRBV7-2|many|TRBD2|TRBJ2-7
TGTGCCAGCAGCCCAGCAGCGGGAGTAGTCTACGAGCAGTACTTC
CASSPAAGVVYEQYF
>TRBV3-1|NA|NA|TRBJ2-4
TGTGCCAGCAGCCTTCCAGGGAATACCAAAAACATTCAGTACTTC
CASSLPGNTKNIQYF
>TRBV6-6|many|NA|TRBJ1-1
TGTGCCAGCAGTTACTCCTTCGGGGACGTGAACACTGAAGCTTTCTTT
CASSYSFGDVNTEAFF
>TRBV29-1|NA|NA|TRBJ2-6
TGCAGCGTGCGCGGGATCTCTGGGGCCAACGTCCTGACTTTC
CSVRGISGANVLTF
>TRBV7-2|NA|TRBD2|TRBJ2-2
TGTGCCAGCACTCCGGGGATAGCGGGGAACACCGGGGAGCTGTTTTTT
CASTPGIAGNTGELFF